This T cell receptor (beta chain) stems from a study of blood T cells in healthy people across ages. General observations from the study: As naive T cell percentage varied, TCR beta diversity correlated strongly with it.

The use of a sample-barcoded 5' primer and a J-beta primer mix characterized a second PCR of roughly 6 to 11 cycles. TCRdb reanalysed the 5' RACE reads using MiXCR and keeps one entry per CDR3 protein. Of around 970,000 distinct CDR3 sequences listed, 51% were seen once; the top ten hold about 20%. Donors were systemically healthy Caucasian individuals from Russia aged 6 to 90 years. Regarding this clonotype: Its antigen is currently unknown.

This CDR3 has 13 residues. The germline gives CDR1 GTSNPN, CDR2 SVGIG (reference sequence). V lost 1 base, J lost 4 bases, and 11 bases lay in between. The TCR originated in a woman aged 60 to 75 in good health. This chain connects TRBV30 to TRBJ2-7; D not resolved. Sequenced: blood. The CDR3 loop is CAWSETSPYEQYF. The DNA for the CDR3 is TGTGCCTGGAGTGAGACAAGTCCTTACGAGCAGTACTTC.